This TCR beta chain stems from a study of blood T cells in healthy people across ages. Study-level results: Age advanced and TCR beta diversity per million T cells fell, roughly linearly.

With a J-beta primer mix and a sample-barcoded 5' primer, a second PCR ran about 7 to 11 cycles. Each single sample gave us at least 3 million CDR3-containing paired-end reads. TCRdb reprocessed the 5' RACE reads with MiXCR, giving one entry per CDR3 protein. The sample has 1.5 million to 1.9 million distinct CDR3 sequences, approximately 39% seen once. The CDR3 has 15 amino acids. Germline V gene lookup returns CDR1 MGHRA and CDR2 YSYEKL. Concerning this clonotype itself: Its specificity is unknown. The junction shows a germline mismatch at one end, possibly a read error.

The rearrangement links TRBV4-1 to TRBJ2-5; D might be TRBD2 (6 bases). Sequencing was performed on blood. This receptor was taken from a woman between 18 and 29 years old in good health. For the CDR3, the DNA is TGCGCCAGCAGCCAAGATACGGGACTCCAAGAGGCCCAGTACTTC. Its protein product is CASSQDTGLQEAQYF.